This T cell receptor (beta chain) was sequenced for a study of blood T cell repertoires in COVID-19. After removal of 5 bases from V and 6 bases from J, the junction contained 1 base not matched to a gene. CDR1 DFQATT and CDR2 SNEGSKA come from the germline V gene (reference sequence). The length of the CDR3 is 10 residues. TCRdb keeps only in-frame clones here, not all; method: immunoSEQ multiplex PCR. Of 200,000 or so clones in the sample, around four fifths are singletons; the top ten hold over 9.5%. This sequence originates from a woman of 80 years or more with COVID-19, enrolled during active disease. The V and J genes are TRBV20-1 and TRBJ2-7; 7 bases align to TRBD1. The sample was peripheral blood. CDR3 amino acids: CSADRAEQYF. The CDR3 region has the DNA TGCAGTGCTGACAGGGCCGAGCAGTACTTC.